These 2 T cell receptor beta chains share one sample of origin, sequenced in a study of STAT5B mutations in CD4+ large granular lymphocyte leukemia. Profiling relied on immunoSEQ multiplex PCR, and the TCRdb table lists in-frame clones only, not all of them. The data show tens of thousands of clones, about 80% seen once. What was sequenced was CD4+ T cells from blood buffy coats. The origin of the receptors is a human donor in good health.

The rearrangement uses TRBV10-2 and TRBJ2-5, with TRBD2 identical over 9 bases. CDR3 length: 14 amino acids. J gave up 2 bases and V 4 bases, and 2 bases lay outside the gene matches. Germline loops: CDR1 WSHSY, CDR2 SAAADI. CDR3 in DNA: TGCGCCAGCAGTGCCGCGGGGGGGCAAGAGACCCAGTACTTC. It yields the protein CASSAAGGQETQYF.

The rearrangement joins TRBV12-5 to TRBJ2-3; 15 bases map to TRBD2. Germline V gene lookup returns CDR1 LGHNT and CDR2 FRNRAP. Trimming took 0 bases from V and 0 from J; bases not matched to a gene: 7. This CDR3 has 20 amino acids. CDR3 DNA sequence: TGTGCTAGTGGTTTGGTACTAGGGACTAGCGGGAGGTATAGCACAGATACGCAGTATTTT. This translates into CASGLVLGTSGRYSTDTQYF. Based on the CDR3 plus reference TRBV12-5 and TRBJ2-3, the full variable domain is DARVTQTPRHKVTEMGQEVTMRCQPILGHNTVFWYRQTMMQGLELLAYFRNRAPLDDSGMPKDRFSAEMPDATLATLKIQPSEPRDSAVYFCASGLVLGTSGRYSTDTQYFGPGTRLTVL.